This T cell receptor beta chain was found in a study of cytotoxic CD8 clonotypes in ibrutinib-treated CLL. On the study more broadly: Among responders, about 25 were partial and 2 complete; after median roughly 70 months, approximately 15 stayed remitted and some 12 progressed. Study outcomes and limitations: Public clonotypes were seen rarely and were contracted or stable on treatment.

This clone was observed a handful of times. Its antigen is undetermined. The germline gives CDR1 SEHNR, CDR2 FQNEAQ (reference sequence). This CDR3 spans 14 amino acids. V was cut by 5 bases and J by 5 bases, with 15 bases left in between. The table came from immunoSEQ multiplex PCR; TCRdb's copy has only in-frame clones and leaves some out. The sample records some 150,000 clones, approximately 77% being singletons. The sequence derives from a human donor with chronic lymphocytic leukemia. This chain connects TRBV7-9 to TRBJ2-5, with D perhaps being TRBD1 or TRBD2 (5 bases each). The sample consisted of PBMCs, taken after 12 months of ibrutinib treatment. The CDR3 spells CASSQGEPGETQYF. The CDR3, as DNA: TGTGCCAGCAGCCAAGGGGAACCGGGGGAGACCCAGTACTTC.